This TCR beta chain emerged from a study of blood T cells in healthy people across ages. Regarding this clonotype: As yet, its antigen is unknown.

Study-level points and caveats: Diversity of TCR beta per million T cells declined in a roughly linear way with age. No conclusive comparison of naive versus antigen-experienced cells was possible with unsorted PBMCs.

The CDR3 totals 16 residues. Germline V gives CDR1 MDHEN, CDR2 SYDVKM. The V end was cut by 5 bases, the J end by 6 bases, with 19 bases between. Each of the donors had 8 to 10 milliliters of peripheral blood drawn into EDTA-treated Vacutainer tubes. A second PCR of roughly 6 to 12 cycles used a sample-barcoded 5' primer and a J-beta primer mix. Every cDNA molecule bore a tag from a template-switch adaptor containing 12 random nucleotides. TCRdb processed the 5' RACE reads anew with MiXCR; each CDR3 protein has one entry. The sample contains 700,000 or so distinct CDR3 sequences, around 41% of which appear only once.

The chain uses TRBV28 and TRBJ2-2; maybe TRBD2 (6 bases). The receptor comes from a man of 80 years or more in good health. Specimen: blood. CDR3 nucleotides: TGTGCCAGCAGTCCCCCGGGACGGGGGAAACCCGGGGAGCTGTTTTTT. This encodes CASSPPGRGKPGELFF. The full variable domain, completed using reference TRBV28 and TRBJ2-2, is DVKVTQSSRYLVKRTGEKVFLECVQDMDHENMFWYRQDPGLGLRLIYFSYDVKMKEKGDIPEGYSVSREKKERFSLILESASTNQTSMYLCASSPPGRGKPGELFFGEGSRLTVL.